A single sample is the source of the 20 T cell receptor beta chains below, sequenced in a study of cytomegalovirus exposure and HLA in healthy donors. 13 Jbeta primers and 60 Vbeta primers were used for the PCR. The protocol was immunoSEQ multiplex PCR, while the TCRdb copy is restricted to in-frame clones and leaves out a portion. The repertoire includes about 140,000 clones, roughly 79% of them detected once, and more than 0.95% sits in the top ten. The sample was PBMCs. The origin of the receptors is a man aged 18 to 29 in good health and CMV-seronegative.

The chain carries TRBV7-4 and TRBJ1-4, with 12 bases fitting TRBD1. V shed 4 bases, J shed 7 bases, and the junction held 10 bases outside the gene matches. Germline V gene sequence: CDR1 SGHVT, CDR2 SQSDAQ. The CDR3 loop spans 17 amino acids. CDR3 sequence: CASSYPGTGGGGEKLFF. As DNA, the CDR3 is TGTGCCAGCAGCTACCCCGGGACAGGGGGCGGGGGTGAAAAACTGTTTTTT.

The J gene is TRBJ1-1, the V gene TRBV9; no clear D gene. There are 12 residues in the CDR3. Deletions cut 3 bases from V and 8 bases from J, with 11 bases between. From germline, CDR1 is SGDLS and CDR2 YYNGEE. The DNA for the CDR3 is TGTGCCAGCAGCGCCGATAGCCGCGAAGCTTTCTTT. Its translation is CASSADSREAFF.

V gene TRBV18 combines with J gene TRBJ2-3, with D possibly matching TRBD1 (5 bases). Germline loops: CDR1 KGHSH, CDR2 LQKENI. The CDR3 consists of 15 residues. The ends were cut back, 3 bases at V and 3 bases at J, with 13 bases in the middle. The CDR3 spells CASSPLQGGTDTQYF. CDR3 nucleotides: TGTGCCAGCTCACCCCTCCAGGGCGGAACAGATACGCAGTATTTT.

The chain carries TRBV5-4 and TRBJ1-6; D possibly corresponds to TRBD1 (5 bases). Germline values: CDR1 SGHNT, CDR2 YYREEE (reference sequence). CDR3 length: 14 residues. The ends were cut back, 2 bases at V and 10 bases at J, with 13 bases in the middle. The CDR3 nucleotides are TGTGCCAGCAGCTTCCTGCAGGGTGGCTCACCCCTCCACTTT. Residues: CASSFLQGGSPLHF.

This sequence joins TRBV7-6 and TRBJ2-1; 7 nucleotides agree with TRBD2. Germline CDR1 reads SGHVS; CDR2 reads FNYEAQ. This CDR3 spans 13 amino acids. V shed 2 bases and J 10 bases; nucleotides not matched to a gene: 5. Here the CDR3 DNA reads TGTGCCAGCAGCTTAACCTTACTAGCGGAGCAGTTCTTC. Residues: CASSLTLLAEQFF.

As regards this clone: Other DNA sequences in this sample translate to the same CDR3. This chain joins TRBV27 and TRBJ1-5; D unresolved. Germline CDR1 reads MNHEY; CDR2 reads SMNVEV (reference sequence). V lost 6 bases, J lost 0 bases, and 12 bases lay in between. The CDR3 is made up of 15 amino acids. CDR3 sequence reads: CASSPARYSNQPQHF. The DNA of the CDR3 is TGTGCCAGCAGCCCCGCCCGGTATAGCAATCAGCCCCAGCATTTT.

The chain recombines TRBV5-1 with TRBJ2-1, with 15 bases fitting TRBD2. The germline V gene has CDR1 SGHRS and CDR2 YFSETQ. The CDR3 runs to 20 residues. V gave up 4 bases and J gave up 4 bases; unmatched junction bases: 15. The CDR3 protein is CASSPRGGGLAGGPYNEQFF. The CDR3 bases are TGCGCCAGCAGCCCCAGAGGCGGGGGACTAGCGGGGGGCCCGTACAATGAGCAGTTCTTC.

The rearrangement uses TRBV7-2 and TRBJ1-1, with D uncertain. CDR3 length: 12 amino acids. Germline lookup yields CDR1 SGHTA and CDR2 FQGNSA. V gave up 5 bases and J gave up 13 bases, with 17 bases separating them. The CDR3 DNA reads as TGTGCCAGCAGCCCGGGAGGCAGAGGGCTTTTCTTT. Translation: CASSPGGRGLFF.

The chain couples TRBV5-1 to TRBJ2-2; a possible D gene is TRBD1 (5 bases). The CDR3 sequence is 15 residues long. V dropped 5 bases and J dropped 4 bases, with 15 bases sitting between them. Germline-derived CDR1 and CDR2 are SGHRS and YFSETQ. The CDR3 DNA is TGCGCCAGCAGTCTTGACAGCCGCTCCACCGGGGAGCTGTTTTTT. Its protein is CASSLDSRSTGELFF.

The genes are TRBV10-3 and TRBJ2-6; 10 nucleotides match TRBD1. Germline V gives CDR1 ENHRY, CDR2 SYGVKD. J was trimmed by 3 bases and V by 5 bases; bases with no gene match: 7. The CDR3 loop spans 17 amino acids. CDR3 sequence: CAISKTGGAFGANVLTF. In DNA form, the CDR3 reads TGTGCCATCAGTAAGACAGGGGGCGCCTTTGGGGCCAACGTCCTGACTTTC.

The genes are TRBV5-1 and TRBJ2-1, with a tentative D call TRBD2 (6 bases). V was clipped by 1 base and J by 5 bases, with 13 bases between them. The CDR3 loop spans 15 amino acids. The germline CDR1 and CDR2 sequences are SGHRS and YFSETQ. The CDR3 reads CASSLSGGPHNEQFF. The CDR3, as DNA: TGCGCCAGCAGCTTGTCCGGGGGACCCCACAATGAGCAGTTCTTC.

The chain has TRBV5-1 and TRBJ1-3; 7 nucleotides match TRBD1. J lost 4 bases, V lost 4 bases, and 8 bases had no gene match. CDR1 and CDR2 (germline): SGHRS, YFSETQ. The CDR3 is 15 residues long. The CDR3 DNA follows: TGCGCCAGCAGCCCCCGGACAGGCTCCGGAAACACCATATATTTT. As protein: CASSPRTGSGNTIYF. Based on the CDR3 plus reference TRBV5-1 and TRBJ1-3, the full variable domain is KAGVTQTPRYLIKTRGQQVTLSCSPISGHRSVSWYQQTPGQGLQFLFEYFSETQRNKGNFPGRFSGRQFSNSRSEMNVSTLELGDSALYLCASSPRTGSGNTIYFGEGSWLTVV.

The chain recombines TRBV7-9 with TRBJ2-2; D possibly corresponds to TRBD1 (5 bases). The V gene lost 5 bases and the J gene lost 1 base, with 14 bases spanning the gap. CDR1 SEHNR and CDR2 FQNEAQ come from the germline V gene (reference sequence). The CDR3 spans 16 residues. The CDR3 sequence is CASSGERTRNTGELFF. CDR3 in DNA: TGTGCCAGCAGCGGGGAAAGGACAAGGAACACCGGGGAGCTGTTTTTT. Together with reference TRBV7-9 and TRBJ2-2, the CDR3 gives the full variable domain: DTGVSQNPRHKITKRGQNVTFRCDPISEHNRLYWYRQTLGQGPEFLTYFQNEAQLEKSRLLSDRFSAERPKGSFSTLEIQRTEQGDSAMYLCASSGERTRNTGELFFGEGSRLTVL.

This clone showed up just once. This rearrangement joins TRBV6-6 to TRBJ1-6, with D perhaps TRBD1 (5 bases). From germline, CDR1 is MNHNY and CDR2 SVGAGI (reference sequence). This CDR3 has 11 amino acids. Trimming cost V 2 bases and J 13 bases, with 6 bases left between them. The CDR3 nucleotides are TGTGCCAGCAGTTACCGGGGGCCCCTCCACTTT. Translation: CASSYRGPLHF.

For the CDR3, the DNA is TGCGCCAGCAGCTTACGAAACAGGGCCGGGGGCTACACCTTC. Residues: CASSLRNRAGGYTF. The gene calls are TRBV5-1 and TRBJ1-2, with a possible D match to TRBD1 (6 bases). Looked up from germline, CDR1 is SGHRS and CDR2 is YFSETQ. The V end was cut by 2 bases, the J end by 8 bases, with 16 bases between. The CDR3 has 14 amino acids.

The sample holds a few counts of this clone. V gene TRBV27 combines with J gene TRBJ2-5; D is unclear. The CDR3 loop spans 13 amino acids. The ends were cut back, 0 bases at V and 5 bases at J, with 7 bases in the middle. Germline values: CDR1 MNHEY, CDR2 SMNVEV (reference sequence). The CDR3, as DNA: TGTGCCAGCAGTTTATCCCTCGGGGAGACCCAGTACTTC. Translation: CASSLSLGETQYF.

The gene calls are TRBV7-2 and TRBJ1-4; a weak D match, TRBD1 (6 bases). This CDR3 contains 15 residues. Germline CDR1 and CDR2: SGHTA and FQGNSA. Trimming took 2 bases from V and 8 from J, leaving 15 bases between them. The CDR3 nucleotides are TGTGCCAGCAGCTTAACCAGGGGCAGGGTGGAAAAACTGTTTTTT. Amino acids: CASSLTRGRVEKLFF. Full variable domain (remainder filled in from reference TRBV7-2 and TRBJ1-4): GAGVSQSPSNKVTEKGKDVELRCDPISGHTALYWYRQSLGQGLEFLIYFQGNSAPDKSGLPSDRFSAERTGGSVSTLTIQRTQQEDSAVYLCASSLTRGRVEKLFFGSGTQLSVL.

This clone was counted only a few times. This chain links TRBV10-3 with TRBJ1-5; a weak D match, TRBD1 (6 bases). Trimming took off 3 bases at V and 4 bases at J, with 10 bases between the two ends. This CDR3 has 14 residues. Germline V CDR1 and CDR2: ENHRY, SYGVKD. This CDR3 reads CAISDYRENQPQHF. Written as DNA, the CDR3 is TGTGCCATCAGTGATTACAGGGAGAATCAGCCCCAGCATTTT.

This chain connects TRBV19 to TRBJ2-5, with TRBD1 as a possible D gene (6 bases). The V end was cut by 5 bases, the J end by 5 bases, with 18 bases between. CDR3 length: 15 residues. Germline assignment: CDR1 LNHDA and CDR2 SQIVND (reference sequence). The CDR3 DNA reads as TGTGCCAGTAGTTGGCAGGGGCGATCTTTGGAGACCCAGTACTTC. This gives the protein CASSWQGRSLETQYF.

The chain has TRBV27 and TRBJ2-7, with TRBD1 as a possible D gene (6 bases). V was shortened by 6 bases and J by 6 bases, with 21 bases between the two germline ends. The CDR3 runs to 15 residues. Germline V gene sequence: CDR1 MNHEY, CDR2 SMNVEV (reference sequence). CDR3 sequence (DNA): TGTGCCAGCAGGGCATCCGAAGGGAGAGGGGGCGAGCAGTACTTC. As protein: CASRASEGRGGEQYF.